The 31 T cell receptor beta chains below come from one sample, sequenced in a study of cytomegalovirus exposure and HLA in healthy donors. Primers: 60 Vbeta forward and 13 Jbeta reverse. TCRdb's table, derived via immunoSEQ multiplex PCR, lists solely in-frame clones and lacks some. Of fewer than 140,000 clones in the sample, about 81% were seen once. The sequenced sample was PBMCs. The origin of the receptors is a male donor in good health and CMV-seropositive.

This rearrangement joins TRBV11-1 to TRBJ2-7; D not certain. This CDR3 is built from 11 residues. Trimming removed 5 bases from V and 7 bases from J, with 9 bases in between. Germline CDR1 and CDR2: SGHAT and FQDESV (reference sequence). CDR3 sequence: CASSPGSEQYF. The CDR3 coding sequence is TGTGCCAGCAGCCCAGGTAGTGAGCAGTACTTC.

The chain carries TRBV6-5 and TRBJ1-4, with D perhaps matching TRBD1 (6 bases). Germline CDR1 and CDR2: MNHEY and SVGAGI. The CDR3 spans 13 residues. The ends were cut back, 8 bases at V and 5 bases at J, with 12 bases in the middle. For the CDR3, the DNA is TGTGCCAGCTCTCGGACAGAGAATGAAAAACTGTTTTTT. It encodes CASSRTENEKLFF.

The chain combines TRBV7-3 with TRBJ1-1, with unresolved D. Germline V gene sequence: CDR1 SGHTA, CDR2 FQGTGA. This CDR3 region has 15 residues. V was trimmed by 5 bases and J by 1 base, leaving 14 bases between them. Here the CDR3 DNA reads TGTGCCAGCAGCCCCGAGGGAACGGGGAACACTGAAGCTTTCTTT. Its protein is CASSPEGTGNTEAFF.

The CDR3 protein is CASSQGTGGRYTEAFF. The CDR3 DNA reads TGTGCCAGCAGCCAAGGGACAGGGGGTAGGTACACTGAAGCTTTCTTT. The rearrangement links TRBV6-6 to TRBJ1-1; TRBD1 aligns across 11 bases. CDR1 is MNHNY, CDR2 SVGAGI, per germline (reference sequence). J was trimmed by 3 bases and V by 6 bases; bases with no gene match: 9. The CDR3 length is 16 residues.

The chain links TRBV7-6 to TRBJ2-1; a possible D gene is TRBD2 (5 bases). This CDR3 has 17 residues. Germline V CDR1 and CDR2: SGHVS, FNYEAQ. V was cut by 5 bases and J by 5 bases, with 22 bases left in between. CDR3 in amino acids: CASSPTPGIRSHNEQFF. The CDR3 region has the DNA TGTGCCAGCAGCCCCACCCCCGGGATCAGGAGCCACAATGAGCAGTTCTTC.

The rearrangement uses TRBV19 and TRBJ2-7, with TRBD2 as a possible D gene (6 bases). Germline V CDR1 and CDR2: LNHDA, SQIVND (reference sequence). The CDR3 is made up of 13 amino acids. Deletions cut 4 bases from V and 2 bases from J, with 9 bases between. The CDR3: CASSTGLTYEQYF. For the CDR3, the DNA is TGTGCCAGTAGTACAGGACTAACCTACGAGCAGTACTTC.

The V gene is TRBV9, the J gene TRBJ2-3; 9 nucleotides line up with TRBD2. V lost 2 bases, J lost 1 base, and 2 bases stayed unmatched. Germline lookup yields CDR1 SGDLS and CDR2 YYNGEE. The CDR3 runs 15 residues. The CDR3 coding sequence is TGTGCCAGCAGCGTTAGGACTAGCGGCACAGATACGCAGTATTTT. It encodes CASSVRTSGTDTQYF.

In its sample, this clone was seen a few times. The chain has TRBV7-2 and TRBJ2-7; D possibly corresponds to TRBD2 (5 bases). CDR3 size: 12 residues. Trimming cost V 5 bases and J 5 bases, with 10 bases left between them. CDR1 and CDR2 (germline): SGHTA, FQGNSA. The CDR3 spells CASSPTRDEQYF. In nucleotides, the CDR3 is TGTGCCAGCAGCCCCACGAGGGACGAGCAGTACTTC. Combining the CDR3 with reference TRBV7-2 and TRBJ2-7 gives the whole variable domain GAGVSQSPSNKVTEKGKDVELRCDPISGHTALYWYRQSLGQGLEFLIYFQGNSAPDKSGLPSDRFSAERTGGSVSTLTIQRTQQEDSAVYLCASSPTRDEQYFGPGTRLTVT.

The chain couples TRBV28 to TRBJ1-1; 8 positions agree with TRBD1. Germline lookup yields CDR1 MDHEN and CDR2 SYDVKM. The length of the CDR3 is 16 residues. V was pared by 7 bases and J by 1 base, with 11 bases of the junction left unmatched. In DNA form, the CDR3 reads TGTGCCAGCAATCGACAGGGGTTCGGACCGAACACTGAAGCTTTCTTT. Protein product: CASNRQGFGPNTEAFF.

The CDR3 DNA sequence: TGTGCCAGCAGTCTAGCGGGACGGGGCACCGGGGAGCTGTTTTTT. Residues: CASSLAGRGTGELFF. The chain joins TRBV27 to TRBJ2-2; 9 bases agree with TRBD2. The CDR3 totals 15 residues. V shed 5 bases and J 4 bases; nucleotides not matched to a gene: 5. Germline-derived CDR1 and CDR2 are MNHEY and SMNVEV (reference sequence).

V is TRBV28 and J is TRBJ1-2; D gene unclear. Germline CDR1 and CDR2: MDHEN and SYDVKM. The CDR3 is made up of 13 amino acids. The V gene lost 2 bases and the J gene lost 5 bases, with 9 bases spanning the gap. DNA for the CDR3: TGTGCCAGCAGTTTAAACAGAGCATATGGCTACACCTTC. Its translation: CASSLNRAYGYTF.

The chain is built from TRBV4-2 and TRBJ1-5; tentatively, D is TRBD1 (6 bases). V was shortened by 0 bases and J by 5 bases, with 14 bases between the two germline ends. In germline, CDR1 is LGHNA, CDR2 YNFKEQ. This CDR3 is built from 16 residues. DNA for the CDR3: TGTGCCAGCAGCCAAGAAGGGGGGGTTTCGTATCAGCCCCAGCATTTT. This sequence encodes CASSQEGGVSYQPQHF.

The chain combines TRBV4-3 with TRBJ1-3, with a possible D match to TRBD1 (6 bases). Germline CDR1 LGHNA, CDR2 YSLEER. The CDR3 consists of 16 residues. V was trimmed by 4 bases and J by 3 bases, leaving 16 bases between them. CDR3 sequence reads: CASSPSGGAGGNTIYF. The CDR3 DNA sequence: TGCGCCAGCAGCCCGTCGGGGGGGGCGGGTGGAAACACCATATATTTT.

This sequence joins TRBV6-1 and TRBJ2-5; tentative D call: TRBD1 (6 bases). Germline V gives CDR1 MNHNS, CDR2 SASEGT. CDR3 length: 14 residues. Trimming shortened V by 2 bases and J by 4 bases, and 11 bases separated the two germline ends. The CDR3 here is CASSESGRGETQYF. Written as DNA, the CDR3 is TGTGCCAGCAGTGAATCGGGCAGGGGAGAGACCCAGTACTTC.

The chain carries TRBV9 and TRBJ2-7, with D perhaps matching TRBD1 (6 bases). Deletions cut 0 bases from V and 0 bases from J, with 10 bases between. CDR3 size: 15 residues. Germline CDR1 is SGDLS and CDR2 is YYNGEE. In nucleotides, the CDR3 is TGTGCCAGCAGCGTAGTGACCAGGGGCTCCTACGAGCAGTACTTC. Translating it yields CASSVVTRGSYEQYF.

Here the CDR3 DNA reads TGTGCCAGCACCAGCAAAAAAGCCAGAACGCCAGGGGGGAATGAAAAACTGTTTTTT. This gives the protein CASTSKKARTPGGNEKLFF. The V gene is TRBV16, the J gene TRBJ1-4; 7 bases match TRBD1. CDR1 and CDR2 from the germline V gene are KGHSY and FQNENV. CDR3 length: 19 amino acids. J was trimmed by 5 bases and V by 7 bases; bases with no gene match: 22. Full variable domain (outside the CDR3, taken from reference TRBV16 and TRBJ1-4): GEEVAQTPKHLVRGEGQKAKLYCAPIKGHSYVFWYQQVLKNEFKFLISFQNENVFDETGMPKERFSAKCLPNSPCSLEIQATKLEDSAVYFCASTSKKARTPGGNEKLFFGSGTQLSVL.

This clone was detected once. This chain joins TRBV9 and TRBJ1-2; D is perhaps TRBD1 (5 bases). Trimming cost V 5 bases and J 4 bases, with 12 bases left between them. In germline, CDR1 is SGDLS, CDR2 YYNGEE. CDR3 length equals 13 residues. CDR3 amino acids: CASRAQETYGYTF. CDR3 in DNA: TGTGCCAGCAGGGCACAGGAGACCTATGGCTACACCTTC.

V and J are TRBV6-5 and TRBJ2-1; D might be TRBD2 (5 bases). V lost 3 bases, J lost 6 bases, and 9 bases lay in between. The V gene's germline CDR1 is MNHEY and CDR2 SVGAGI. CDR3 length equals 13 residues. The CDR3 region is CASSYEGINEQFF. As DNA, the CDR3 is TGTGCCAGCAGTTATGAGGGAATCAATGAGCAGTTCTTC.

In its sample, this clone was seen a few times. The chain couples TRBV4-3 to TRBJ1-3; D gene ambiguous. In germline, CDR1 is LGHNA, CDR2 YSLEER. Trimming removed 0 bases at V and 1 base at J, with 13 bases between. This CDR3 region has 17 residues. Written as DNA, the CDR3 is TGCGCCAGCAGCCAAGAATTAGCGCTGGGATCTGGAAACACCATATATTTT. The encoded protein is CASSQELALGSGNTIYF.

The chain employs TRBV13 and TRBJ2-1; TRBD2 matches 11 bases. The CDR3 runs 17 residues. The junction had 4 bases not matched to a gene; V was cut back by 1 base and J by 2 bases. Germline CDR1 PRHDT, CDR2 FYEKMQ (reference sequence). CDR3 protein: CASSLDGLAGAYNEQFF. DNA of the CDR3: TGTGCCAGCAGCTTAGACGGACTAGCGGGTGCCTACAATGAGCAGTTCTTC.

This clone was detected a few times. The chain combines TRBV4-2 with TRBJ2-6, with 11 bases aligning to TRBD1. Unmatched junction bases numbered 4, after V lost 5 bases and J lost 4 bases. The CDR3 sequence is 16 residues long. CDR1 is LGHNA and CDR2 is YNFKEQ in the germline V gene. CDR3 nucleotides: TGTGCCAGCAGCGGACAGGGGGCGCTAGGGGCCAACGTCCTGACTTTC. It is translated as CASSGQGALGANVLTF.

The chain joins TRBV27 to TRBJ2-5; 11 bases map to TRBD2. The J call may be wrong; the DNA end is better matched by TRBJ2-7. The CDR3 extends over 16 amino acids. CDR1 MNHEY and CDR2 SMNVEV come from the germline V gene (reference sequence). Written as DNA, the CDR3 is TGTGCCAGCAGTCCGACCGGGACTAGCGGTTCCTACGAGCAGTACTTC. Its protein is CASSPTGTSGSYEQYF.

This chain uses TRBV21-1 with TRBJ2-1; the D call in the table, TRBD2, was not verified against the DNA. TRBV21-1 is a pseudogene segment. The CDR3 is made up of 16 amino acids. The CDR3 spells CASSNSAGAHYNEQFF. The CDR3 DNA reads TGTGCCAGCAGCAACTCAGCGGGAGCTCACTACAATGAGCAGTTCTTC.

This chain links TRBV27 with TRBJ1-3; D might be TRBD1 (5 bases). V lost 7 bases and J 6 bases, leaving 22 bases between the germline ends. Germline CDR1 MNHEY, CDR2 SMNVEV (reference sequence). The CDR3 is made up of 16 amino acids. The CDR3 loop is CASTLRLRAVENTIYF. CDR3 coding DNA: TGTGCCAGCACCCTTAGACTCAGGGCAGTTGAAAACACCATATATTTT.

The J gene is TRBJ2-5, the V gene TRBV2; 9 bases are shared with TRBD1. The CDR3 covers 19 residues. After removal of 3 bases from V and 5 bases from J, the junction contained 19 bases not matched to a gene. Per the germline V gene, CDR1 is SNHLY and CDR2 is FYNNEI. CDR3 DNA: TGTGCCAGCAGTGACCCTCTATTTCGGACAGGGGCCAGCGAGGAGACCCAGTACTTC. Translated: CASSDPLFRTGASEETQYF.

This clone was picked up one time. DNA for the CDR3: TGTGCCACCAGCAGAGCGGGAGGGCTATACGAGCAGTACTTC. The encoded protein is CATSRAGGLYEQYF. The chain joins TRBV15 to TRBJ2-7; 8 bases map to TRBD2. J gave up 4 bases and V 1 base, and 3 bases lay outside the gene matches. Germline CDR1 is LNHNV and CDR2 is YYDKDF (reference sequence). The CDR3 runs 14 residues.

This clone was found a few times. V is TRBV19 and J is TRBJ1-2; 12 nucleotides match TRBD1. The CDR3 is made up of 14 amino acids. V lost 4 bases, J lost 6 bases, and 3 bases stayed unmatched. CDR1 and CDR2 from the germline V gene are LNHDA and SQIVND (reference sequence). CDR3 sequence: CASSRDRGLDGYTF. CDR3 in DNA: TGTGCCAGTAGTAGGGACAGGGGGCTCGATGGCTACACCTTC.

This clone was observed a handful of times. The chain employs TRBV2 and TRBJ2-6, with D possibly matching TRBD1 (6 bases). The germline gives CDR1 SNHLY, CDR2 FYNNEI. The CDR3 runs to 16 residues. V lost 7 bases to trimming and J lost 3 bases, with 16 bases between them. Here the CDR3 reads CASIRGQPGGANVLTF. CDR3 in DNA: TGTGCCAGCATTAGAGGACAGCCTGGTGGGGCCAACGTCCTGACTTTC.

The rearrangement uses TRBV5-1 and TRBJ2-2; the match to TRBD1 covers 9 bases. The germline CDR1 and CDR2 sequences are SGHRS and YFSETQ. The CDR3 runs to 14 residues. Losses at the gene ends were 4 bases for V and 5 bases for J; bases not matched to a gene: 3. Here the CDR3 DNA reads TGCGCCAGCAGCCCCGGGACAGGGACCGGGGAGCTGTTTTTT. This gives the protein CASSPGTGTGELFF.

This clone was observed a single time. The J gene is TRBJ1-1, the V gene TRBV28; 9 bases map to TRBD1. The CDR3 totals 16 residues. Germline loops: CDR1 MDHEN, CDR2 SYDVKM. J was trimmed by 5 bases and V by 3 bases; bases with no gene match: 10. CDR3 in DNA: TGTGCCAGCAGTTTGGAGGACAGGGGTGGGAAGACTGAAGCTTTCTTT. It yields the protein CASSLEDRGGKTEAFF. Combining the CDR3 with reference TRBV28 and TRBJ1-1 gives the whole variable domain DVKVTQSSRYLVKRTGEKVFLECVQDMDHENMFWYRQDPGLGLRLIYFSYDVKMKEKGDIPEGYSVSREKKERFSLILESASTNQTSMYLCASSLEDRGGKTEAFFGQGTRLTVV.

The J gene is TRBJ1-3, the V gene TRBV28, with 7 bases that match TRBD1. CDR3 length: 16 residues. Germline V CDR1 and CDR2: MDHEN, SYDVKM. V was clipped by 6 bases and J by 3 bases; unmatched bases: 11. CDR3 sequence: CASSQDRVVFGNTIYF. CDR3 DNA sequence: TGTGCCAGCAGCCAAGACAGGGTAGTTTTTGGAAACACCATATATTTT.